The entry below describes one T cell receptor (beta chain). V was clipped by 5 bases and J by 8 bases; unmatched bases: 10. The CDR3 contains 14 residues. Germline V gene data show CDR1 as SEHNR and CDR2 as FQNEAQ (reference sequence). The entry originates in a study of blood T cell repertoires in COVID-19. At the level of the study: Acute and convalescent COVID-19 specimens originated in the United States, Italy and Spain.

Repertoires were generated with immunoSEQ multiplex PCR, while TCRdb's copy carries only in-frame clones and drops some. The table includes 200,000 to 250,000 clones, just under 85% detected once. The origin of this receptor is an elderly woman with acute or convalescent COVID-19. The chain links TRBV7-9 to TRBJ2-7, with 9 bases that match TRBD1. The sequencing sample was made of peripheral blood. In DNA, the CDR3 is TGTGCCAGCAGCATCACCGGGACAGGGAATAAGCAGTACTTC. This encodes CASSITGTGNKQYF.